The present entry profiles one TCR beta chain with its context. Genomic DNA, serving as template, underwent TCR beta VDJ and CDR3 profiling. TCRdb independently ran MiXCR on the reads; one entry per CDR3 protein. In the table there are under 200,000 distinct CDR3 sequences, over 40% of which are singletons. This specimen belongs to a study of CD8+CD57+ T cells in acquired aplastic anemia. The wider study: Recorded DNA amounts for sorted CD4+ and CD8+ cells had an average of around 3 ug.

Individuals selected for sequencing had exhibited CD8+CD57+ cell expansion on flow cytometry. CDR3 length: 11 amino acids. Between the trimmed V and J ends, which lost 6 bases and 10 bases, there was a span of 10 bases. Germline-derived CDR1 and CDR2 are SEHNR and FQNEAQ (reference sequence). The TCR was taken from a human donor with aplastic anemia. The specimen sequenced was sorted CD4+, CD8+, or CD8+CD57+ T cells (not recorded which) from PBMCs. The chain has TRBV7-9 and TRBJ2-1; D not resolved. CDR3 in amino acids: CASSVGDEQFF. The CDR3 nucleotides read TGTGCCAGCAGTGTAGGCGACGAGCAGTTCTTC.